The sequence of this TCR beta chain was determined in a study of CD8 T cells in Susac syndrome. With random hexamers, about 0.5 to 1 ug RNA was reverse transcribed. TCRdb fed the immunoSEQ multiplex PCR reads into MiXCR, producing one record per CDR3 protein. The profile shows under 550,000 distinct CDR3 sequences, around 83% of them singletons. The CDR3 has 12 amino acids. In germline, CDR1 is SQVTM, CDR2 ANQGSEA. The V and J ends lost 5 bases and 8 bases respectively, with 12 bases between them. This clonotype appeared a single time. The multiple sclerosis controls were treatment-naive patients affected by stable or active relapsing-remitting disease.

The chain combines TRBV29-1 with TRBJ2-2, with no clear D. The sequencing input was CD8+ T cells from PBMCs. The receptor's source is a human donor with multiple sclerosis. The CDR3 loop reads CSVPIQSGELFF. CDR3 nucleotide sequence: TGCAGCGTTCCCATCCAGTCAGGGGAGCTGTTTTTT.